This entry is about one TCR beta chain. These data originate in a study of control samples from healthy donors and cancer patients. Sequenced by immunoSEQ multiplex PCR; TCRdb stores in-frame clones only, minus some. The table shows 130,000 or so clones, with more than 80% occurring only once. The CDR3 length is 14 residues. Germline V CDR1 and CDR2: KGHSH, LQKENI. Trimming stripped 3 bases from V and 7 bases from J, with 13 bases between. The clonotype was recovered from a man between 18 and 29 years old in good health. The sample consisted of blood. The chain employs TRBV18 and TRBJ1-5; unclear D gene. This CDR3 is CASSPATEAQPQHF. The CDR3 DNA reads as TGTGCCAGCTCACCCGCAACTGAGGCCCAGCCCCAGCATTTT.